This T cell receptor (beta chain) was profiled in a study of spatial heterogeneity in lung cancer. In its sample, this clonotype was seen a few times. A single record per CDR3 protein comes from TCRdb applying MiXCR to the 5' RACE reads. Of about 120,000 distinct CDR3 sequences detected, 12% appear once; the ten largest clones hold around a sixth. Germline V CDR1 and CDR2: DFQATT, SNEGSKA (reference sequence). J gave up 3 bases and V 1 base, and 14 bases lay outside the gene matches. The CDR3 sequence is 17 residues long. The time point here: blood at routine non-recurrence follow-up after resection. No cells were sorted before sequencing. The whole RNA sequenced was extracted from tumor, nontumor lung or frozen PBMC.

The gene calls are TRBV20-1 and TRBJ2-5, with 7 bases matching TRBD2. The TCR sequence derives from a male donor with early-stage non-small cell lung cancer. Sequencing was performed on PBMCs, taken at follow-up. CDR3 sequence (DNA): TGCAGTGCTAGAGGACCGCGGGGAGGGAAGTTCGAAGAGACCCAGTACTTC. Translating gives CSARGPRGGKFEETQYF.